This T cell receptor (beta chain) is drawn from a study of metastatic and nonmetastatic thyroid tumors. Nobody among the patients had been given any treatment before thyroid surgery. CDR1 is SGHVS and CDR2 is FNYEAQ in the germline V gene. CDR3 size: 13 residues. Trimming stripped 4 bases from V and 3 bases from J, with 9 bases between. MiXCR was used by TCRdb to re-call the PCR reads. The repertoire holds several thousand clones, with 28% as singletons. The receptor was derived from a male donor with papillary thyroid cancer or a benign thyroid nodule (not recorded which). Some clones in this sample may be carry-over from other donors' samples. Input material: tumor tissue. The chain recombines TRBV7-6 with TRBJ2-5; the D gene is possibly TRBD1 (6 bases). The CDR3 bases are TGTGCCAGCAGCTACCCAGGGGAAGAGACCCAGTACTTC. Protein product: CASSYPGEETQYF.